The sequence of this T cell receptor (beta chain) was determined in a study of cytomegalovirus exposure and HLA in healthy donors (dated by TCRdb to 2016 to 2017). Regarding the research as a whole: An earlier analysis of approximately 640 of the donors reported 250 to 300 Gb of sequence data and about 100 million unique TCR beta sequences from 150 million to 200 million T cells. An early release covering around 630 HLA-typed donors comprised approximately 300 gigabases of sequencing data and around 85 million unique TCR sequences. Of the 300 to 400 genotyped donors, roughly 85% fell in the genetic ancestry cluster associated with self-reported Caucasian donors. The study aimed to test whether cataloging public T cell receptors could reveal signatures of past pathogen exposure. The T cell repertoires of some 670 subjects were profiled by immunosequencing and related to cytomegalovirus serostatus. Besides the first cohort of 500 to 700 subjects, a separate validation cohort made up of 90 to 150 different subjects was used. High-throughput TCR immunosequencing, statistical association of individual TCRs with disease status, and machine learning were combined to predict cytomegalovirus infection status. In a later analysis, previously published TCR beta repertoires from about 670 donors were re-analyzed and high-resolution HLA genotyping was added so that TCR occurrence patterns could be studied. Rather than using new phenotypic data, the later analysis identified candidate immune exposures from TCR beta sequences and from how often those sequences occurred across donors. An earlier analysis of a few hundred of the donors applied high-throughput TCR beta sequencing to assess whether each TCR beta V gene segment acted as functional or pseudogenic. Donor age, sex, ethnicity and CMV serostatus were collected together with the repertoire data. A later genetic analysis used genome-wide SNP genotypes for about 60% of the 666 donors, treating that subset as a discovery cohort. Every repertoire in the discovery cohort had been generated on one and the same sequencing platform. HLA typing covered class I and class II loci at four-digit resolution. Typing coverage varied by locus: roughly 629-640 donors for A, B, C, DRB1 and DQB1; 500 to 550 for DQA1; 606 for DPA1; 450 to 480 for DPB1. Because of strong linkage in the cohort, roughly five DR-DQ haplotypes were treated as single units for association and clustering. Among about 400 genotyped donors of the cohort, an average of approximately 240,000 unique TCR beta nucleotide sequences was sequenced per donor, of which roughly 18% were non-productive. Here is what the overall study found, with its caveats: A later genetic analysis reported fewer N-insertions in productive TCRs among donors in an Asian-associated ancestry cluster than the roughly 700-donor mean. The 87-base-pair reads could not distinguish some IMGT-functional V segments, including TRBV6-2 and TRBV6-3, so those segments were excluded. While some public TCRs were present in many individuals, most TCR sequences turned up only very rarely across donors. The presence/absence analyses assumed that sequencing depth was roughly uniform across donors, and that assumption may not be true. Several of the top co-occurrence clusters appeared to be linked to parvovirus B19, influenza, CMV and Epstein-Barr virus, according to a later analysis. The classifier was reported to diagnose cytomegalovirus status with high specificity and sensitivity in both the original cohort and the validation cohort. A further reported finding was that TCR beta sequences accurately predicted the HLA-A and HLA-B alleles for most subjects in the first cohort. Correlated functional status among segregating V segments might reflect linkage disequilibrium, but an unknown experimental factor could not be ruled out. Only TCR beta chains were sequenced in this cohort, and the absence of alpha or paired-chain data limited detectable features. Fewer than 20 rarely observed V segments, including chromosome 9 orphons, were excluded from the earlier analysis of some 590 of the donors because counts were too low. A cluster of highly shared sequence variants was judged likely to represent a technical artifact of the sequencing pipeline. A later analysis found that TCR association rates varied across HLA loci, with DRB1 alleles showing the most associated TCRs and HLA-C alleles the fewest. In an earlier analysis of some 550 of the donors, most TCR beta V segments were observed in productive rearrangements about 87% or about 30% of the time, broadly matching IMGT annotations. The study listed 150 to 200 TCR beta chains as associated with cytomegalovirus. Specific HLA alleles were associated with over 15,000 TCR beta sequences at a false discovery rate of 0.05 in a later analysis. It was suggested by the authors that the approach could potentially be generalized to other disease states and immunological phenotypes. According to a later analysis, most CMV-associated TCR beta chains appeared to be HLA-restricted, and the HLA associations seemed to be driven largely by CMV exposure. Three of the identified cytomegalovirus-associated TCR beta chains were confirmed in vitro to be specific for cytomegalovirus antigens. HLA typing was unavailable for some donors at each locus, so association tests used only the typed subset. Compared with equally common non-associated chains, HLA-associated TCR beta chains in a later analysis were more clonally expanded and had lower generation probabilities. CMV serostatus was the only immune exposure information available for the cohort. When HLA alleles, especially DR and DQ, strongly co-occurred, attributing TCR associations to individual alleles was difficult. In a later genetic analysis, a missense DCLRE1C variant was associated with V-gene and J-gene trimming of TCR beta chains, and the association was replicated in an independent cohort.

The library was obtained by the immunoSEQ multiplex PCR assay. For the multiplex PCR, a mixture combining 60 forward primers for TCR Vbeta segments and 13 reverse primers for TCR Jbeta segments was used. The CDR3 region of rearranged TCR beta genes was amplified from genomic DNA by a multiplex PCR assay. The amplified TCR beta libraries were sequenced on the Illumina HiSeq System as 87-base-pair reads. The paper's processing steps were these. A later analysis counted tens of millions of unique TCR beta chains across the 690 or so repertoires, and about 10 million of these chains were shared by at least two donors. Raw reads were error-corrected and collapsed into unique sequences with a nearest-neighbor algorithm that merged closely related sequences to remove PCR and sequencing errors. CDR3 sequences were aligned to IMGT reference sequences to assign V, D and J gene segments. For a sequence to be retained, a match of at least six nucleotides to both a V gene segment and a J gene segment was required. Rearrangements were classified as productive when the CDR3 lacked stop codons and remained in frame with V and J, and all other rearrangements were classified as non-productive. CDR3 was defined according to IMGT convention as the region running from the second conserved V-encoded cysteine to the conserved J-encoded phenylalanine. The earlier analysis of 587 of the donors excluded sequences that lacked an unambiguous match to a single V gene segment. An earlier analysis of over 450 of the donors classified V segments as functional when productive rearrangements were above 56.7% and as segregating when the standard deviation between donors was above 5%. A statistical classification framework was built to diagnose cytomegalovirus status from the catalog of TCR beta chain sequences. In a later analysis, V and J genes were assigned by comparing TCR nucleotide sequences against IMGT/GENE-DB human TR gene sequences. A later analysis assigned CDR3 sequences and most-parsimonious VDJ recombination scenarios with the TCRdist pipeline. In a later analysis, each TCR beta chain was defined by its CDR3 amino acid sequence together with its V-gene family, and reads lacking a unique V-gene family were excluded. In a later analysis, nearly 600 highly shared, low-generation-probability nucleotide sequences were removed to address suspected cross-contamination and a sequencing artifact. For each public chain, a later analysis derived a clonal expansion index from normalized ranks of inferred template counts within each repertoire. In a later analysis, generation probabilities were computed using a VDJ recombination model fitted to out-of-frame rearrangements, and the results were checked against IGoR. Hypergeometric tests were used in a later analysis to score TCR-TCR, TCR-HLA and TCR-CMV co-occurrence, with a repertoire-size bias correction applied to the TCR pairs. In a later analysis, false discovery rates were estimated by permuting HLA or CMV assignments 20 times. In a later analysis, co-occurring TCRs were grouped using DBSCAN, with TCRdist sequence similarity added in when clustering inside HLA-allele-positive subsets. Repertoires with fewer than 30,000 or more than 120,000 public chains were left out of co-occurrence clustering, as were about 5 repertoires with anomalous nucleotide sharing. Entries here come from immuneACCESS through TCRdb and include only in-frame sequences with V and J called. Some clones fail to appear in such tables; in the studies checked, an unresolved V gene covers under half of the shortfall, and the cause of the remainder is unknown. D and trimming were read from the DNA, whereas the V and J calls and clone size are those reported in that table. Here the sample has about 130,000 clones; approximately 72% occur a single time. The ten biggest clones cover about 3% of the sample.

The cohort comprised fewer than 750 healthy bone marrow donors. At the time of sampling, all cohort members were nominally healthy, though unrecorded immune exposures were likely present. Of the 550 to 750 cohort members, roughly 300 had positive CMV serostatus and around 350 had negative CMV serostatus, and CMV serostatus was not recorded for the donor. A peripheral blood sample was provided by each donor, and peripheral blood mononuclear cells were used for TCR beta sequencing. The Qiagen DNeasy Blood Extraction Kit was used to extract genomic DNA from the blood cell samples. The V and J ends are trimmed by 5 bases and 5 bases, leaving 12 bases between them. Taken from the germline V gene (reference sequence), the CDR1 and CDR2 loops are MNHEY and SMNVEV. There are 14 amino acids in the CDR3, from cysteine to phenylalanine inclusive. Only CDR3 DNA is held: 42 bases, read in frame from base 1. With respect to this clone: Its antigen has not been determined. Base qualities are missing; no much larger clone stands one base away.

The rearranged chain carries TRBV27 and TRBJ1-4; TRBD1 might be the D gene, on 5 matching bases. The sequenced sample was PBMCs. The sequence was collected from a human donor in good health. The base sequence is TGTGCCAGCAGTCCCCTGGGGCCAAATGAAAAACTGTTTTTT. Its coded protein is CASSPLGPNEKLFF. With the rest looked up from the reference TRBV27 and TRBJ1-4 genes rather than sequenced, the full variable domain is EAQVTQNPRYLITVTGKKLTVTCSQNMNHEYMSWYRQDPGLGLRQIYYSMNVEVTDKGDVPEGYKVSRKEKRNFPLILESPSPNQTSLYFCASSPLGPNEKLFFGSGTQLSVL.